The clone carrying this T cell receptor beta chain was counted ten times or more. Antigen: not known. As for time point: patch test 1, 2 weeks after DPC sensitization. The treatment: therapeutic diphenylcyclopropenone sensitization with weekly scalp DPC. Every donor had alopecia and was 18 to 70 years old; all were suitable for DPC. This sample was included in a study of human T cells and chemical hapten exposure. Study details: Mostly female patients had alopecia areata, totalis or universalis.

Unique molecular identifiers were attached to individual cDNA molecules during library preparation. Each CDR3 protein is one row after TCRdb ran MiXCR on the RACE reads. Of some 49,000 distinct CDR3 sequences listed, around 9.3% are singletons. General study points: It should be noted that donors had alopecia, so their immune response may differ from healthy people's.

Germline V gives CDR1 LGHNA, CDR2 YNFKEQ. The CDR3 contains 15 residues. The V end lost 2 bases, the J end lost 6 bases, and 16 bases lay between the germline ends. The chain uses TRBV4-2 and TRBJ1-2, with unresolved D. This receptor was taken from a woman in her fifties or sixties with alopecia areata. Some clones in this sample may be carry-over from other donors' samples. Sequenced here: whole blood, sampled in connection with sensitization to the hapten diphenylcyclopropenone (DPC). The DNA for the CDR3 is TGTGCCAGCAGCCAAAACGCCGGCAGTTTCAATGGCTACACCTTC. This sequence encodes CASSQNAGSFNGYTF.